A single sample is the source of the 32 T cell receptor beta chains below, sequenced in a study of cytomegalovirus exposure and HLA in healthy donors. Use of 60 Vbeta and 13 Jbeta primers characterized the PCR. Profiled with immunoSEQ multiplex PCR; TCRdb holds only in-frame clones, not every one. The sample records some 150,000 clones, around 75% being singletons. Sequenced material: PBMCs. These receptors were taken from a woman under 40 in good health and CMV-seronegative.

V gene TRBV25-1 combines with J gene TRBJ1-2; TRBD1 aligns across 11 bases. J gave up 8 bases and V 4 bases, and 12 bases lay outside the gene matches. CDR1 and CDR2 from the germline V gene are MGHDK and SYGVNS. The CDR3 length is 16 residues. The CDR3 is CASSAMPGQGVQGYTF. The CDR3 coding sequence is TGTGCCAGCAGTGCTATGCCGGGACAGGGGGTACAGGGCTACACCTTC.

This clone was detected only a few times. The V gene is TRBV6-1, the J gene TRBJ2-7; D is perhaps TRBD2 (5 bases). This CDR3 region has 15 residues. V gave up 3 bases and J gave up 0 bases, with 12 bases separating them. Per germline, CDR1 MNHNS and CDR2 SASEGT. The CDR3 is CASSDSGVSSYEQYF. The CDR3 DNA is TGTGCCAGCAGTGACAGCGGAGTAAGCTCCTACGAGCAGTACTTC.

This chain links TRBV7-2 with TRBJ2-2; D may be TRBD1 (5 bases). CDR1 SGHTA and CDR2 FQGNSA come from the germline V gene. This CDR3 has 16 residues. V lost 1 base and J 1 base, leaving 10 bases between the germline ends. The DNA for the CDR3 is TGTGCCAGCAGCTTAGAGGGGCCCAGGAACACCGGGGAGCTGTTTTTT. This sequence encodes CASSLEGPRNTGELFF. The full variable domain, its missing parts supplied by reference TRBV7-2 and TRBJ2-2, is GAGVSQSPSNKVTEKGKDVELRCDPISGHTALYWYRQSLGQGLEFLIYFQGNSAPDKSGLPSDRFSAERTGGSVSTLTIQRTQQEDSAVYLCASSLEGPRNTGELFFGEGSRLTVL.

The rearrangement links TRBV5-1 to TRBJ2-3, with TRBD2 identical over 7 bases. Trimming removed 4 bases from V and 0 bases from J; junction bases left unmatched: 11. Germline loops: CDR1 SGHRS, CDR2 YFSETQ. The CDR3 contains 17 residues. The CDR3 sequence: CASSRILADASTDTQYF. The CDR3, as DNA: TGCGCCAGCAGCCGCATTCTAGCGGATGCTAGCACAGATACGCAGTATTTT. The variable domain in full, completed from reference TRBV5-1 and TRBJ2-3, reads KAGVTQTPRYLIKTRGQQVTLSCSPISGHRSVSWYQQTPGQGLQFLFEYFSETQRNKGNFPGRFSGRQFSNSRSEMNVSTLELGDSALYLCASSRILADASTDTQYFGPGTRLTVL.

The rearrangement joins TRBV7-7 to TRBJ2-3; D might be TRBD1 (6 bases). The V end was cut by 5 bases, the J end by 2 bases, with 11 bases between. Germline CDR1 reads SSHAT; CDR2 reads FNYEAQ (reference sequence). The CDR3 totals 14 residues. As DNA, the CDR3 is TGTGCCAGCAGCCGTAACAGGGTCACAGATACGCAGTATTTT. Its translation: CASSRNRVTDTQYF. The complete variable domain, with remaining parts taken from reference TRBV7-7 and TRBJ2-3, reads GAGVSQSPRYKVTKRGQDVTLRCDPISSHATLYWYQQALGQGPEFLTYFNYEAQPDKSGLPSDRFSAERPEGSISTLTIQRTEQRDSAMYRCASSRNRVTDTQYFGPGTRLTVL.

The gene calls are TRBV19 and TRBJ1-6; D gene unclear. The CDR3 has 15 residues. Germline V gene data show CDR1 as LNHDA and CDR2 as SQIVND (reference sequence). Deletions cut 5 bases from V and 5 bases from J, with 13 bases between. The CDR3 protein is CASSGRALNNSPLHF. CDR3 nucleotides: TGTGCCAGTAGTGGGCGGGCTCTTAATAATTCACCCCTCCACTTT.

The chain uses TRBV27 and TRBJ2-1, with 7 bases lining up with TRBD2. CDR1 and CDR2 (germline): MNHEY, SMNVEV (reference sequence). The CDR3 is 14 amino acids. Trimming cost V 4 bases and J 4 bases; bases outside gene matches: 4. The CDR3 nucleotides read TGTGCCAGCAGTTGGACTAGTGGGTACAATGAGCAGTTCTTC. This sequence encodes CASSWTSGYNEQFF.

The V gene is TRBV27, the J gene TRBJ2-1, with a tentative D call TRBD2 (6 bases). Per germline, CDR1 MNHEY and CDR2 SMNVEV (reference sequence). V was clipped by 5 bases and J by 0 bases, with 8 bases between them. CDR3 length: 14 residues. CDR3 DNA: TGTGCCAGCAGTGACGGGAGCTCCTACAATGAGCAGTTCTTC. It specifies CASSDGSSYNEQFF.

This chain joins TRBV27 and TRBJ2-7; D is uncertain. The CDR3 extends over 16 amino acids. Germline lookup yields CDR1 MNHEY and CDR2 SMNVEV (reference sequence). Trimming took 2 bases from V and 3 from J, leaving 17 bases between them. The CDR3 DNA is TGTGCCAGCAGTTTACACGCAGCACAGATTTTCTACGAGCAGTACTTC. Its protein is CASSLHAAQIFYEQYF.

The V call is TRBV29-1, the J call TRBJ2-3; the D is unclear. The CDR3 extends over 13 amino acids. V dropped 4 bases and J dropped 1 base, with 9 bases sitting between them. Germline V lookup: CDR1 SQVTM, CDR2 ANQGSEA. Written as DNA, the CDR3 is TGCAGCGTTGCTTCGAGAGGCACAGATACGCAGTATTTT. This encodes CSVASRGTDTQYF.

This clone appeared a single time. V usage is TRBV7-2 and J usage is TRBJ2-7; 7 bases agree with TRBD2. Trimming at V came to 2 bases and at J to 3 bases, leaving 4 bases not matched to a gene. This CDR3 comprises 14 residues. The germline gives CDR1 SGHTA, CDR2 FQGNSA. The CDR3 DNA is TGTGCCAGCAGCTTACTATCTAGCGGCTACGAGCAGTACTTC. Translated, it gives CASSLLSSGYEQYF.

V and J are TRBV28 and TRBJ1-5; D is possibly TRBD1 (5 bases). Looked up from germline, CDR1 is MDHEN and CDR2 is SYDVKM. This CDR3 spans 15 amino acids. With 5 bases removed from V and 5 bases from J, the gap between germline ends came to 16 bases. The CDR3 DNA reads TGTGCCAGCAGTCCGAACCTTGGCAGGGATCAGCCCCAGCATTTT. Its translation is CASSPNLGRDQPQHF.

This clone appeared a few times. The V call is TRBV10-3, the J call TRBJ2-7; 7 positions match TRBD1. J gave up 0 bases and V 8 bases, and 22 bases lay outside the gene matches. In germline, CDR1 is ENHRY, CDR2 SYGVKD. The CDR3 extends over 19 amino acids. The DNA of the CDR3 is TGTGCCATCGGGGAACCCCTCGACAGGGCACTTACCGGCTCCTACGAGCAGTACTTC. It codes for CAIGEPLDRALTGSYEQYF.

CDR3: CAIRRAGDTGELFF. The DNA of the CDR3 is TGTGCCATCAGGCGGGCAGGGGACACCGGGGAGCTGTTTTTT. The J gene is TRBJ2-2, the V gene TRBV10-3, with D possibly being TRBD1 (6 bases). V lost 6 bases to trimming and J lost 3 bases, with 11 bases between them. The germline V gene has CDR1 ENHRY and CDR2 SYGVKD. CDR3 length equals 14 residues.

The chain joins TRBV6-5 to TRBJ1-5; no definite D call. V dropped 2 bases and J dropped 0 bases, with 8 bases sitting between them. Germline-derived CDR1 and CDR2 are MNHEY and SVGAGI. This CDR3 comprises 15 residues. CDR3 coding DNA: TGTGCCAGCAGTTACCGAGGATATAGCAATCAGCCCCAGCATTTT. This sequence encodes CASSYRGYSNQPQHF.

This chain uses TRBV29-1 with TRBJ2-1, with 8 bases matching TRBD1. The germline CDR1 and CDR2 sequences are SQVTM and ANQGSEA. The CDR3 is 14 amino acids. V gave up 4 bases and J gave up 5 bases; unmatched junction bases: 7. The CDR3 DNA is TGCAGCGTTGTGGTCCGCAGGGGGCACAATGAGCAGTTCTTC. Translating gives CSVVVRRGHNEQFF.

V and J are TRBV5-1 and TRBJ1-2; 12 nucleotides line up with TRBD1. CDR3 length: 14 amino acids. Germline V gene sequence: CDR1 SGHRS, CDR2 YFSETQ. Trimming at V came to 4 bases and at J to 3 bases, leaving 1 base not matched to a gene. The CDR3 is CASSGTGGDYGYTF. In DNA, the CDR3 is TGCGCCAGCAGCGGGACAGGGGGCGACTATGGCTACACCTTC. The full variable domain, its missing parts supplied by reference TRBV5-1 and TRBJ1-2, is KAGVTQTPRYLIKTRGQQVTLSCSPISGHRSVSWYQQTPGQGLQFLFEYFSETQRNKGNFPGRFSGRQFSNSRSEMNVSTLELGDSALYLCASSGTGGDYGYTFGSGTRLTVV.

A single count supports this clone. The DNA for the CDR3 is TGTGCCAGTAGTATCGCACGGGGACAGGGAGGCACCGGGGAGCTGTTTTTT. Its translation is CASSIARGQGGTGELFF. J is TRBJ2-2 and V is TRBV19, with 9 positions matching TRBD1. CDR3 size: 17 residues. Trimming at V came to 3 bases and at J to 4 bases, leaving 9 bases not matched to a gene. Germline V lookup: CDR1 LNHDA, CDR2 SQIVND (reference sequence).

In DNA form, the CDR3 reads TGTGCCAGCAGTGATTTAGGGGGCTTCAATCAGCCCCAGCATTTT. Translation gives CASSDLGGFNQPQHF. J is TRBJ1-5 and V is TRBV6-1; 7 bases line up with TRBD1. There are 15 residues in the CDR3. Germline V gene lookup returns CDR1 MNHNS and CDR2 SASEGT. V trimming: 3 bases; J trimming: 3 bases; junction bases outside the gene matches: 5.

In its sample, this clone was seen once. The V gene is TRBV7-2, the J gene TRBJ1-4; TRBD1 is a possible D gene (5 bases). CDR1 is SGHTA and CDR2 is FQGNSA in the germline V gene. The CDR3 sequence is 15 residues long. Trimming stripped 6 bases from V and 8 bases from J, with 19 bases between. As DNA, the CDR3 is TGTGCCAGCAGTCAAGCAGGGTACTTCCAGGAAAAACTGTTTTTT. It yields the protein CASSQAGYFQEKLFF.

This sequence joins TRBV4-1 and TRBJ1-3; the match to TRBD1 covers 8 bases. V lost 5 bases, J lost 7 bases, and 10 bases stayed unmatched. The germline gives CDR1 MGHRA, CDR2 YSYEKL. The CDR3 covers 15 residues. The CDR3 DNA follows: TGCGCCAGCAGCGGGGGGCAGGGGGCAGGGAACACCATATATTTT. It specifies CASSGGQGAGNTIYF.

The rearrangement links TRBV11-2 to TRBJ2-7; maybe TRBD2 (5 bases). The CDR3 loop spans 15 amino acids. Looked up from germline, CDR1 is SGHAT and CDR2 is FQNNGV. Between the trimmed V and J ends, which lost 6 bases and 1 base, there was a span of 16 bases. As DNA, the CDR3 is TGTGCCAGCAGGTCTTCCTACCGAGGGTCCTACGAGCAGTACTTC. Residues: CASRSSYRGSYEQYF.

This clone was counted once. V and J are TRBV27 and TRBJ2-7, with 7 bases that match TRBD1. V dropped 5 bases and J dropped 5; count of bases not matched to a gene: 6. The CDR3 runs 13 residues. Germline V gives CDR1 MNHEY, CDR2 SMNVEV (reference sequence). CDR3 sequence reads: CASSLGQRHEQYF. CDR3 sequence (DNA): TGTGCCAGCAGTCTGGGACAGAGGCACGAGCAGTACTTC.

This chain links TRBV10-2 with TRBJ2-2; no clear D gene. The V end was cut by 3 bases, the J end by 4 bases, with 15 bases between. Germline V gene sequence: CDR1 WSHSY, CDR2 SAAADI. The CDR3 has 16 residues. The DNA of the CDR3 is TGCGCCAGCAGTGATGGTTTCAGGTGGGCCACCGGGGAGCTGTTTTTT. It translates to CASSDGFRWATGELFF.

The chain couples TRBV5-4 to TRBJ1-2; 7 nucleotides match TRBD1. The trim removed 4 bases at V and 0 bases at J, leaving 15 bases unmatched. The CDR3 runs 18 residues. Germline CDR1 and CDR2: SGHNT and YYREEE (reference sequence). This CDR3 reads CASSRGVRTGVTNYGYTF. The DNA of the CDR3 is TGTGCCAGCAGCCGGGGAGTAAGGACAGGCGTCACTAACTATGGCTACACCTTC.

The chain combines TRBV18 with TRBJ1-2, with D maybe TRBD1 (6 bases). V shed 2 bases and J shed 4 bases, with 17 bases lying between them. Germline loops: CDR1 KGHSH, CDR2 LQKENI. The CDR3 spans 16 residues. The DNA of the CDR3 is TGTGCCAGCTCACCAGGTGGGGGCCCCACCATCTATGGCTACACCTTC. Protein: CASSPGGGPTIYGYTF.

The rearrangement uses TRBV5-1 and TRBJ1-3; TRBD1 matches at 7 bases. The CDR3 runs to 13 residues. Trimming took 3 bases from V and 8 from J; bases not matched to a gene: 5. The germline gives CDR1 SGHRS, CDR2 YFSETQ. The CDR3 sequence is CASSSGQVDTIYF. The CDR3 DNA is TGCGCCAGCAGCTCAGGACAGGTAGACACCATATATTTT.

This clone has just a few counts. The rearrangement uses TRBV10-3 and TRBJ1-6; maybe TRBD1 (5 bases). Trimming left V 6 bases short and J 7 bases short, with 13 bases between. Germline V lookup: CDR1 ENHRY, CDR2 SYGVKD. This CDR3 region has 14 residues. CDR3 in DNA: TGTGCCATCAGGCCGCGGGACGGAAATTCACCCCTCCACTTT. Protein: CAIRPRDGNSPLHF.

The rearrangement uses TRBV27 and TRBJ2-7; D is perhaps TRBD2 (5 bases). This CDR3 contains 14 residues. V dropped 3 bases and J dropped 2 bases, with 11 bases sitting between them. CDR1 and CDR2 (germline): MNHEY, SMNVEV (reference sequence). In DNA, the CDR3 is TGTGCCAGCAGTTTCGCGGGTCCCCCCTACGAGCAGTACTTC. This gives the protein CASSFAGPPYEQYF.

The chain combines TRBV5-1 with TRBJ2-7; D gene ambiguous. This CDR3 is 15 amino acids long. The V gene's germline CDR1 is SGHRS and CDR2 YFSETQ. The V and J ends lost 1 base and 3 bases respectively, with 14 bases between them. This CDR3 reads CASSLSPGYVYEQYF. The CDR3 coding sequence is TGCGCCAGCAGCTTGTCACCCGGGTATGTCTACGAGCAGTACTTC.

The CDR3 here is CASSRRGTADSGNTIYF. CDR3 in DNA: TGCGCCAGCAGCCGGCGCGGGACGGCGGACTCTGGAAACACCATATATTTT. The V gene is TRBV4-1, the J gene TRBJ1-3; TRBD1 is a possible D gene (5 bases). The CDR3 extends over 17 amino acids. Germline V gives CDR1 MGHRA, CDR2 YSYEKL. Between the trimmed V and J ends, which lost 4 bases and 0 bases, there was a span of 16 bases.

The chain couples TRBV4-1 to TRBJ2-1; the D gene is possibly TRBD1 (5 bases). Trimming took off 2 bases at V and 6 bases at J, with 14 bases between the two ends. Germline-derived CDR1 and CDR2 are MGHRA and YSYEKL. The CDR3 has 15 amino acids. In DNA, the CDR3 is TGCGCCAGCAGCCAATTCCCAGCTCAGGGCAATGAGCAGTTCTTC. Encoded protein: CASSQFPAQGNEQFF.